This passage covers 26 T cell receptor beta chains from one sample sequenced in a study of T cell responses to AZD1222 COVID-19 vaccine. Some clones are missing from TCRdb's copy, which holds only in-frame ones; the method was immunoSEQ multiplex PCR. The data hold 90,000 to 110,000 clones, with 88% observed a single time. The input for sequencing was peripheral blood, taken on day 0 of AZD1222 vaccination. All receptors derive from an adult in good health.

The CDR3, as DNA: TGCGCCAGCAGCCCCGACAGTAGCTCCTACAATGAGCAGTTCTTC. It codes for CASSPDSSSYNEQFF. V usage is TRBV5-1 and J usage is TRBJ2-1; tentative D call: TRBD1 (5 bases). CDR3 size: 15 residues. The germline V and J ends were trimmed by 4 bases and 0 bases, with 11 bases remaining between them. Germline V CDR1 and CDR2: SGHRS, YFSETQ.

This clone is a singleton in its sample. The chain employs TRBV7-8 and TRBJ2-1; no reliable D call. V was shortened by 1 base and J by 2 bases, with 9 bases between the two germline ends. The germline CDR1 and CDR2 sequences are SGHVS and FQNEAQ. The CDR3 is 15 residues long. CDR3 sequence (DNA): TGTGCCAGCAGCTTAGTGACGGGCACCTACAATGAGCAGTTCTTC. This sequence encodes CASSLVTGTYNEQFF. The variable domain in full, with the rest retrieved from reference TRBV7-8 and TRBJ2-1, is GAGVSQSPRYKVAKRGQDVALRCDPISGHVSLFWYQQALGQGPEFLTYFQNEAQLDKSGLPSDRFFAERPEGSVSTLKIQRTQQEDSAVYLCASSLVTGTYNEQFFGPGTRLTVL.

CDR3 sequence (DNA): TGTGCCAGCAGCTTAGAAGTGGGACTAGCGGGAGAGCAGTACTTC. Its translation: CASSLEVGLAGEQYF. V is TRBV7-9 and J is TRBJ2-7; TRBD2 matches 13 bases. Germline CDR1 is SEHNR and CDR2 is FQNEAQ (reference sequence). V was clipped by 1 base and J by 7 bases; unmatched bases: 4. CDR3 size: 15 residues. The whole variable domain, filled in from reference TRBV7-9 and TRBJ2-7, reads DTGVSQNPRHKITKRGQNVTFRCDPISEHNRLYWYRQTLGQGPEFLTYFQNEAQLEKSRLLSDRFSAERPKGSFSTLEIQRTEQGDSAMYLCASSLEVGLAGEQYFGPGTRLTVT.

This sequence joins TRBV28 and TRBJ2-7; possibly TRBD2 for D (6 bases). Germline V gene sequence: CDR1 MDHEN, CDR2 SYDVKM. Trimming cost V 11 bases and J 3 bases, with 11 bases left between them. CDR3 length equals 11 residues. The chain's CDR3 is CASIGGYEQYF. CDR3 DNA: TGTGCCTCCATCGGGGGCTACGAGCAGTACTTC.

This clone is a singleton in its sample. In the same sample, other DNA sequences code for this CDR3. The chain couples TRBV28 to TRBJ1-5; D gene unclear. Between the trimmed V and J ends, which lost 1 base and 2 bases, there was a span of 9 bases. This CDR3 is 15 amino acids long. Germline CDR1 MDHEN, CDR2 SYDVKM. This CDR3 is CASSLSGPGNQPQHF. The CDR3 coding sequence is TGTGCCAGCAGTTTATCCGGTCCGGGCAATCAGCCCCAGCATTTT.

The chain combines TRBV5-8 with TRBJ1-5, with D unclear. Deletions cut 0 bases from V and 13 bases from J, with 11 bases between. CDR3 length: 12 residues. CDR1 is SGHTS, CDR2 YDEGEE, per germline. This CDR3 reads CASSLEVSAQHF. CDR3 DNA sequence: TGTGCCAGCAGCTTGGAGGTCTCAGCGCAGCATTTT. The full variable domain, completed using reference TRBV5-8 and TRBJ1-5, is EAGVTQSPTHLIKTRGQQATLRCSPISGHTSVYWYQQALGLGLQFLLWYDEGEERNRGNFPPRFSGRQFPNYSSELNVNALELEDSALYLCASSLEVSAQHFGDGTRLSIL.

The chain recombines TRBV6-6 with TRBJ1-3; no clear D. This CDR3 is built from 15 residues. V lost 4 bases, J lost 0 bases, and 10 bases lay in between. The germline gives CDR1 MNHNY, CDR2 SVGAGI (reference sequence). As DNA, the CDR3 is TGTGCCAGCAGTTTCGGTGGATCCTCTGGAAACACCATATATTTT. It yields the protein CASSFGGSSGNTIYF.

The chain joins TRBV24-1 to TRBJ2-2; a weak D match, TRBD2 (5 bases). V lost 1 base and J 2 bases, leaving 10 bases between the germline ends. Germline V gene sequence: CDR1 KGHDR, CDR2 SFDVKD. The CDR3 consists of 16 residues. CDR3 region: CATSDFSGGNTGELFF. The CDR3 coding sequence is TGTGCCACCAGTGATTTCTCCGGAGGTAACACCGGGGAGCTGTTTTTT.

This clone was detected once. The genes are TRBV7-3 and TRBJ2-5; possibly TRBD2 for D (5 bases). Germline loops: CDR1 SGHTA, CDR2 FQGTGA. The CDR3 is 15 amino acids. V gave up 0 bases and J gave up 2 bases, with 10 bases separating them. The CDR3 nucleotides are TGTGCCAGCAGCTTAACCCCGGGATTACAAGAGACCCAGTACTTC. This translates into CASSLTPGLQETQYF.

The chain joins TRBV7-3 to TRBJ1-6; no clear D. The CDR3 length is 12 residues. V dropped 6 bases and J dropped 9 bases, with 9 bases sitting between them. Germline CDR1 SGHTA, CDR2 FQGTGA. The CDR3 is CASSETISPLHF. DNA of the CDR3: TGTGCCAGCAGTGAGACGATTTCACCCCTCCACTTT.

This chain joins TRBV7-8 and TRBJ2-1, with TRBD2 identical over 14 bases. This CDR3 has 15 residues. Germline V CDR1 and CDR2: SGHVS, FQNEAQ. Trimming took 5 bases from V and 12 from J; bases not matched to a gene: 9. The CDR3 DNA reads as TGTGCCAGCAGCCTCGGGACTAGCGGGAGTTTTGTGCAGTTCTTC. This codes for CASSLGTSGSFVQFF.

CDR3 amino acids: CASSRAGIFDTGELFF. For the CDR3, the DNA is TGTGCCAGCAGCCGCGCGGGGATTTTCGACACCGGGGAGCTGTTTTTT. The chain links TRBV3-1 (or the pseudogene TRBV3-2) to TRBJ2-2; a possible D gene is TRBD2 (6 bases). Trimming removed 4 bases at V and 3 bases at J, with 15 bases between. The CDR3 consists of 16 residues. The V gene's germline CDR1 is LGHDT and CDR2 YNNKEL (reference sequence).

V and J are TRBV28 and TRBJ2-1, with a weak D call TRBD2 (6 bases). Germline-derived CDR1 and CDR2 are MDHEN and SYDVKM. Trimming removed 4 bases from V and 7 bases from J, with 17 bases in between. There are 15 residues in the CDR3. Here the CDR3 DNA reads TGTGCCAGCAGTTACCTTAGCGGAGACGGAAATGAGCAGTTCTTC. It yields the protein CASSYLSGDGNEQFF.

The chain is built from TRBV5-1 and TRBJ2-2; a weak D match, TRBD1 (7 bases). V lost 8 bases and J lost 4, with 12 bases in between. Germline V gene data show CDR1 as SGHRS and CDR2 as YFSETQ. CDR3 length: 13 amino acids. CDR3 bases: TGCGCCAGTAACAGGGGAGGCACCGGGGAGCTGTTTTTT. Amino acid sequence: CASNRGGTGELFF.

This clone was picked up one time. The gene calls are TRBV3-1 (or the pseudogene TRBV3-2) and TRBJ2-3, with 7 bases aligning to TRBD2. The ends lost 0 bases at V and 1 base at J; junction bases unmatched: 7. The length of the CDR3 is 17 residues. CDR1 and CDR2 (germline): LGHDT, YNNKEL (reference sequence). The CDR3 protein is CASSQDTGGVGTDTQYF. CDR3 in DNA: TGTGCCAGCAGCCAAGATACGGGGGGAGTCGGCACAGATACGCAGTATTTT.

This chain connects TRBV18 to TRBJ2-4; a possible D gene is TRBD2 (5 bases). The germline V and J ends were trimmed by 2 bases and 2 bases, with 16 bases remaining between them. The germline V gene encodes CDR1 KGHSH and CDR2 LQKENI. This CDR3 is built from 17 residues. This CDR3 reads CASSPFGVRLSKNIQYF. DNA for the CDR3: TGTGCCAGCTCACCATTCGGGGTGCGCCTATCCAAAAACATTCAGTACTTC.

The CDR3 sequence: CASSQELGGNTIYF. As DNA, the CDR3 is TGTGCCAGCAGCCAAGAACTCGGGGGAAACACCATATATTTT. V is TRBV14 and J is TRBJ1-3; no definite D call. The V gene's germline CDR1 is SGHDN and CDR2 FVKESK. Trimming shortened V by 0 bases and J by 4 bases, and 7 bases separated the two germline ends. The CDR3 is 14 amino acids.

V usage is TRBV15 and J usage is TRBJ2-7, with 7 bases aligning to TRBD2. The CDR3 runs to 18 residues. Germline V gene sequence: CDR1 LNHNV, CDR2 YYDKDF (reference sequence). With 1 base clipped from V and 3 bases from J, the junction kept 15 bases outside the gene matches. The CDR3 nucleotides are TGTGCCACCAGCAGAGTGCCATCGCCCAGCGGGAACAACTACGAGCAGTACTTC. Protein product: CATSRVPSPSGNNYEQYF.

The chain recombines TRBV6-2 or TRBV6-3 with TRBJ1-5; 11 bases are shared with TRBD1. V trimming: 5 bases; J trimming: 9 bases; junction bases outside the gene matches: 9. Germline values: CDR1 MNHEY, CDR2 SVGEGT. CDR3 length: 15 amino acids. In DNA form, the CDR3 reads TGTGCCAGCAGTAACCGGGACAGGGGGAAGTGGCCCCAGCATTTT. Protein product: CASSNRDRGKWPQHF.

The chain employs TRBV4-1 and TRBJ1-1; a weak D match, TRBD1 (5 bases). Trimming took off 0 bases at V and 3 bases at J, with 5 bases between the two ends. The CDR3 sequence is 13 residues long. CDR1 and CDR2 from the germline V gene are MGHRA and YSYEKL. CDR3 nucleotide sequence: TGCGCCAGCAGCCAAGACAGGGACACTGAAGCTTTCTTT. This translates into CASSQDRDTEAFF.

This clone has more than one count but fewer than ten. The chain employs TRBV7-2 and TRBJ2-6, with D maybe TRBD2 (5 bases). Germline CDR1 SGHTA, CDR2 FQGNSA. The CDR3 spans 17 residues. V dropped 1 base and J dropped 3 bases, with 13 bases sitting between them. The CDR3 DNA is TGTGCCAGCAGCTTAGTGGCTAGCCCGGGTGGGGCCAACGTCCTGACTTTC. Translated, it gives CASSLVASPGGANVLTF.

The rearrangement joins TRBV10-1 to TRBJ2-1; D not resolved. The germline gives CDR1 WNHNN, CDR2 SYGVQD (reference sequence). This CDR3 has 13 residues. V shed 6 bases and J shed 4 bases, with 10 bases lying between them. CDR3 protein: CASSPGRYNEQFF. CDR3 DNA: TGCGCCAGCAGCCCCGGACGATACAATGAGCAGTTCTTC.

This clone was detected once. The chain joins TRBV21-1 to TRBJ2-1; the table gives TRBD2 as D, unverified against the DNA. TRBV21-1 is a pseudogene segment. The CDR3 has 15 amino acids. The CDR3 DNA reads as TGTGCCAGCAGCACTACTAGCGGGAGTAGCAATGAGCAGTTCTTC. This sequence encodes CASSTTSGSSNEQFF.

This clone appeared a few times. The chain joins TRBV6-6 to TRBJ1-6; 12 bases map to TRBD1. This CDR3 is 17 amino acids long. Trimming took 5 bases from V and 11 from J; bases not matched to a gene: 13. Looked up from germline, CDR1 is MNHNY and CDR2 is SVGAGI (reference sequence). Here the CDR3 DNA reads TGTGCCAGCAGTCCCTGGGGACAGGGGGCTCCCCCTCCACCCCTCCACTTT. Translation gives CASSPWGQGAPPPPLHF.

The V and J genes are TRBV2 and TRBJ1-3; 8 bases match TRBD1. Germline lookup yields CDR1 SNHLY and CDR2 FYNNEI. V trimming: 5 bases; J trimming: 2 bases; junction bases outside the gene matches: 5. CDR3 length: 15 residues. The CDR3 nucleotides are TGTGCCAGCAGTAGACAGGGGTACACTGGAAACACCATATATTTT. Translating gives CASSRQGYTGNTIYF. Together with reference TRBV2 and TRBJ1-3, the CDR3 gives the full variable domain: EPEVTQTPSHQVTQMGQEVILRCVPISNHLYFYWYRQILGQKVEFLVSFYNNEISEKSEIFDDQFSVERPDGSNFTLKIRSTKLEDSAMYFCASSRQGYTGNTIYFGEGSWLTVV.

Comments on this clone: Germline and junction disagree at one end, which may indicate a read error. The chain employs TRBV20-1 and TRBJ1-2; no clear D gene. The CDR3 runs to 11 residues. Germline V gene data show CDR1 as DFQATT and CDR2 as SNEGSKA (reference sequence). CDR3 bases: TGCAGGGCTAGCCCCCCGGGGGGCTACACCTTC. Amino acid sequence: CRASPPGGYTF.